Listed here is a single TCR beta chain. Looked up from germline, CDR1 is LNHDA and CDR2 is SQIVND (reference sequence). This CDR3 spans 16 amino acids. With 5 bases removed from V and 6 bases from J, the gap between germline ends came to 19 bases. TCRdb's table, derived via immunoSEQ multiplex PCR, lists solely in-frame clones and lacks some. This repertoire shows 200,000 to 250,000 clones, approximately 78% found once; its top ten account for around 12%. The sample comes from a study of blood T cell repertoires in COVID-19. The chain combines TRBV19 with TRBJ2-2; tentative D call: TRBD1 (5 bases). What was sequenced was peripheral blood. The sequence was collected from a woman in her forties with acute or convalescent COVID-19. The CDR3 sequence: CASSLRTTTNAGELFF. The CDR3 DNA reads TGTGCCAGTAGTCTTCGGACAACTACTAATGCCGGGGAGCTGTTTTTT.